Given below is one T cell receptor (beta chain) in context. The data stem from a study of T cell changes during pregnancy in multiple sclerosis. The method was immunoSEQ multiplex PCR; TCRdb's version includes in-frame clones alone and lacks a portion of them. The sample lists some 30,000 clones, around 90% occurring once. The CDR3 has 15 amino acids. Germline V lookup: CDR1 MNHEY, CDR2 SVGAGI. V was pared by 2 bases and J by 5 bases, with 15 bases between. The specimen comprised CD4+ T cells from peripheral blood mononuclear cells, sampled in the third trimester of pregnancy. This chain joins TRBV6-5 and TRBJ2-5, with a tentative D call TRBD1 (5 bases). The clonotype originates from a female donor in good health, enrolled as a control in a pregnancy study. CDR3 loop: CASSYGAAYRETQYF. Written as DNA, the CDR3 is TGTGCCAGCAGTTACGGGGCTGCTTATAGGGAGACCCAGTACTTC.